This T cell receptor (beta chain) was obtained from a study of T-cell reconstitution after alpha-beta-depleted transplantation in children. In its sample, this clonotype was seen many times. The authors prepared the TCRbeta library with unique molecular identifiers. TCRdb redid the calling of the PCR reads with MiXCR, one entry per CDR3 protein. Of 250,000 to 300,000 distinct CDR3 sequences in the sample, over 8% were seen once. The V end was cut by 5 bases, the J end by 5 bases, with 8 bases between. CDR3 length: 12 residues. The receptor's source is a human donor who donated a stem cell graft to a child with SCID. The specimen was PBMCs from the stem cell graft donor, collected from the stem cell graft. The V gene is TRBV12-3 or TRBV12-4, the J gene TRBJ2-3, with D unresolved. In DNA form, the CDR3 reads TGTGCCAGCAGTCTTCTTGGAGATACGCAGTATTTT. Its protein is CASSLLGDTQYF.